Included here is one TCR beta chain sequence, with context. The antigen it binds to is not known. No per-base quality is available; no much larger clone lies one base away. The 39 donors, aged roughly 6 to 95 years, were systemically healthy Caucasian individuals from Russia. Each donor gave about 10 milliliters of peripheral blood, drawn into EDTA-treated Vacutainer tubes. Ficoll-Paque density-gradient centrifugation was used to isolate PBMCs, with at least 6.5 million per sample. Trizol reagent was used to extract total RNA from PBMCs, with at least 6 micrograms per sample. Naive CD45RAhigh/CD27high T cell percentages were measured by flow cytometry on a PBMC aliquot from every donor. V has 2 bases trimmed and J has 4 bases trimmed; junction bases matching no gene number 3. The germline V gene yields MNHEY for CDR1 and SVGAGI for CDR2. The CDR3 covers 14 residues, taking in both the cysteine and the phenylalanine. Solely the CDR3 DNA is kept, with 42 bases framed from the first base.

This entry belongs to a study of blood T cells in healthy people across ages (dated by TCRdb to about 2015). At the level of the whole study: Template switching captured roughly one uniquely barcoded TCR beta cDNA molecule per two T cells in model experiments. Donors of different ages were randomly distributed across sequencing lanes to avoid experimental bias. Donors were grouped into four age groups: young (average 16 years), middle-aged (roughly 38), aged (about 60) and long-lived (approximately 75). Age-related changes in TCR beta repertoire diversity were measured in the study by deep sequencing normalized with unique cDNA molecular identifiers. Using the same blood draw, the study looked at two additional independent replicas of 1 million unique cDNA reads for two donors, one aged 18 to 29 and the other aged 80 or older.

The library was made by 5' RACE. Sequencing was carried out with an Illumina HiSeq 2500. A second PCR of roughly 7 to 12 cycles was performed with a sample-barcoded 5' primer and a J-beta primer mix. A template-switch 5' adaptor carrying 12 random nucleotides introduced a unique molecular identifier onto each TCR beta cDNA molecule. At least 2.5 million CDR3-containing paired-end reads were obtained from each sample. First-strand cDNA was synthesized from all RNA with the Mint cDNA synthesis kit, primed by a TRBC-specific oligonucleotide. Following uracil-DNA glycosylase treatment, all cDNA underwent a first 18-cycle PCR with the universal primers M1SS and BC2_uni_R. The authors' pipeline ran thus. Normalization of each sample was performed by random selection of 1 million high-quality reads, each carrying a distinct molecular identifier. Reads sharing molecular identifiers were discarded rather than binned into consensus sequences. CDR3 identification, clonotype clustering and error correction used MiTCR with a Q25 quality threshold and the strictest error-elimination algorithm. A nonparametric unseen species model with Euler transformation was used to estimate lower-bound total TCR beta diversity. TCRdb reanalyzed the raw reads on its own, using fastp at Q25 for trimming and MiXCR for clone calling, and kept in-frame beta chains. Merged by CDR3 protein, the rows form single entries marked with the most common genes and DNA. The V and J calls reflect TCRdb's pipeline rather than the authors' work. This sample gives about 1.8 million distinct CDR3 sequences in total; 40% to 55% of them show up just once. Together, the top ten hold 2.1% of the sample.

Results the study describes overall, beyond this receptor: The long-lived group showed more naive CD4+ T cells, fewer expanded clones and increased TCR diversity than the aged group, suggesting age selection. Because profiling used bulk unsorted PBMCs, naive and antigen-experienced compartments could not be compared conclusively. A strong correlation was found between observed TCR beta diversity and the percentage of naive T cells measured by flow cytometry. As age increased, observed TCR beta diversity per million T cells dropped in a roughly linear way, and a significant reduction was already evident by age 40. Estimates of total diversity based on one million sequenced T cells were regarded as lower bounds and as underestimates. Donor CMV infection status was unknown, potentially confounding age-related changes in expanded clonotypes.

Sequenced input: blood. The source of this sequence is a woman aged 40 to 50 in good health. The sequence links TRBV6-5 to TRBJ2-7, and 9 junctional nucleotides match TRBD1. The nucleotide sequence reads as follows: TGTGCCAGCAGTTACCGGACAGGGGAGTACGAGCAGTACTTC. This encodes CASSYRTGEYEQYF.